This T cell receptor (beta chain) was identified during a study of T cell responses to AZD1222 COVID-19 vaccine. Assay: immunoSEQ multiplex PCR; the TCRdb copy retains only in-frame clones and omits some. Seen here are 95,000 to 100,000 clones, 85% to 90% observed once, and the top ten hold about 16%. Samples with a second dose at about 4 or about 12 weeks were pooled together. Study-wide results and caveats: The donors showed a predominance of white British ancestry and of females, with possible underestimation of clonal diversity. Vaccine-associated CD4 TCRs ranged over spike, dominating at 160-218 and 743-854.

Germline assignment: CDR1 SGHTA and CDR2 FQGNSA. The junction had 4 bases not matched to a gene; V was cut back by 3 bases and J by 2 bases. The CDR3 has 15 amino acids. Notes on this clone: Its antigen is currently unknown.

This receptor was taken from an adult who received the AZD1222 COVID-19 vaccine. This chain uses TRBV7-2 with TRBJ2-7; TRBD2 matches 10 bases. Specimen: peripheral blood, collected 28 days after the second AZD1222 dose. CDR3 DNA: TGTGCCAGCAGCTTGACTAGCGGGCCCCCCTACGAGCAGTACTTC. Translated, it gives CASSLTSGPPYEQYF.